This TCR beta chain was captured in a study of blood T cell repertoires in COVID-19. Study as a whole: PBMCs, B-cell-depleted T cells, or T cells provided the cDNA or gDNA that made up the material.

Under the authors' procedure: Nucleated cell number was recorded as an estimate derived from reference gene primer amplification. Assay used: immunoSEQ multiplex PCR; TCRdb lists only in-frame clones, some missing. V, J and clone size are those of that table, while D and trimming were read from the DNA. The data hold some 83,000 clones, with more than 70% observed a single time. J gave up 11 bases and V 8 bases, and 17 bases lay outside the gene matches. The CDR3 consists of 15 residues. Germline values: CDR1 MRHNA, CDR2 SNTAGT. Sequencing was done on a sample of peripheral blood. This clonotype originated in a man in his sixties with acute or convalescent COVID-19. The rearrangement joins TRBV6-4 to TRBJ1-1, with 10 nucleotides matching TRBD1. The CDR3 bases are TGTGCCAGCTCCTCACAGCCCGGGACAGGGGAGAGCGCTTTCTTT. It is translated as CASSSQPGTGESAFF.